One and the same sample provided the 6 T cell receptor beta chains below, sequenced in a study of cytomegalovirus exposure and HLA in healthy donors. Primers included in the PCR were 60 Vbeta and 13 Jbeta primers. The protocol was immunoSEQ multiplex PCR, while the TCRdb copy is restricted to in-frame clones and leaves out a portion. The table records around 160,000 clones, over 70% of them present only once. Specimen: PBMCs. The receptors shown here come from a woman between 35 and 50 years old in good health and CMV-seropositive.

V usage is TRBV4-1 and J usage is TRBJ1-1, with D maybe TRBD1 (5 bases). Looked up from germline, CDR1 is MGHRA and CDR2 is YSYEKL. V was trimmed by 4 bases and J by 0 bases, leaving 12 bases between them. CDR3 length: 15 amino acids. The CDR3 region has the DNA TGCGCCAGCAGCCTCCCCGAAGGGGTGAACACTGAAGCTTTCTTT. Translation: CASSLPEGVNTEAFF.

The chain employs TRBV6-1 and TRBJ2-1; 7 bases line up with TRBD2. The CDR3 is 17 residues long. The V and J ends lost 3 bases and 8 bases, in that order; junction bases with no gene match: 16. Looked up from germline, CDR1 is MNHNS and CDR2 is SASEGT. In nucleotides, the CDR3 is TGTGCCAGCAGTGATTTTACGTTGCGGGGGTCATCGGATGAGCAGTTCTTC. This sequence encodes CASSDFTLRGSSDEQFF.

The V call is TRBV6-1, the J call TRBJ2-7; a possible D gene is TRBD1 (6 bases). CDR3 length equals 14 residues. V lost 5 bases to trimming and J lost 2 bases, with 13 bases between them. CDR1 is MNHNS, CDR2 SASEGT, per germline. The CDR3 reads CASSRTADAYEQYF. The DNA of the CDR3 is TGTGCCAGCAGTAGGACAGCCGATGCCTACGAGCAGTACTTC.

V and J are TRBV19 and TRBJ2-1, with TRBD1 matching 8 bases. Losses at the gene ends were 4 bases for V and 7 bases for J; bases not matched to a gene: 9. Germline CDR1 reads LNHDA; CDR2 reads SQIVND (reference sequence). This CDR3 is 15 amino acids long. The CDR3: CASSTFGQGGNEQFF. CDR3 in DNA: TGTGCCAGTAGTACTTTCGGACAGGGTGGGAATGAGCAGTTCTTC.

The rearrangement joins TRBV2 to TRBJ2-7, with TRBD1 matching 7 bases. CDR1 and CDR2 from the germline V gene are SNHLY and FYNNEI. With 4 bases clipped from V and 1 base from J, the junction kept 4 bases outside the gene matches. The CDR3 covers 14 residues. This CDR3 is CASSAGQSSYEQYF. The CDR3 DNA is TGTGCCAGCAGTGCGGGACAGAGTTCCTACGAGCAGTACTTC.

The rearrangement uses TRBV13 and TRBJ2-3, with D perhaps TRBD2 (5 bases). The CDR3 length is 13 residues. V gave up 5 bases and J gave up 1 base, with 7 bases separating them. Germline CDR1 is PRHDT and CDR2 is FYEKMQ (reference sequence). The CDR3 region has the DNA TGTGCCAGCAGCCACGGGGGCACAGATACGCAGTATTTT. It encodes CASSHGGTDTQYF.